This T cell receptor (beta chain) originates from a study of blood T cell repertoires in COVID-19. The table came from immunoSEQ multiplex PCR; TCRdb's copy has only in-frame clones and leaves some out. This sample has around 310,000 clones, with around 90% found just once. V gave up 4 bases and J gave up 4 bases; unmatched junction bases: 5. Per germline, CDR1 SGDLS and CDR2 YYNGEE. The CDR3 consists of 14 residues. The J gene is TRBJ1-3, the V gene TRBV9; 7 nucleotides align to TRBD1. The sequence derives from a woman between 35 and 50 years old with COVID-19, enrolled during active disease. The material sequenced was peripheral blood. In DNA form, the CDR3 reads TGTGCCAGCAGCACAGGGGTCGCGGGAAACACCATATATTTT. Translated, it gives CASSTGVAGNTIYF.